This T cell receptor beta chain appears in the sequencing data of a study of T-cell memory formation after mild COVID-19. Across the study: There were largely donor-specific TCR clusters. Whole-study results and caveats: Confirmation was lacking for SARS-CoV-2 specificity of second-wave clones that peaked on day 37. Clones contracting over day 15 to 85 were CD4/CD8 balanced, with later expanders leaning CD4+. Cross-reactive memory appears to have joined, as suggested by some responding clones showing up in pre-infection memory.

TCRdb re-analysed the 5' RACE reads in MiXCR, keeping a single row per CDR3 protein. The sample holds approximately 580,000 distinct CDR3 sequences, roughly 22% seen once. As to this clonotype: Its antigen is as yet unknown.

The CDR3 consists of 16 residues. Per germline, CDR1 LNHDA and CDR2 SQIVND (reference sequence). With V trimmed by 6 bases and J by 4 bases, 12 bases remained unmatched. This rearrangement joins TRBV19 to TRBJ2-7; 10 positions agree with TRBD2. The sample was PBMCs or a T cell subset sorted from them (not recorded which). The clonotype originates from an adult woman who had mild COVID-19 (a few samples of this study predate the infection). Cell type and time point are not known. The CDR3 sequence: CASSSLIGTSEYEQYF. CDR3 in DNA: TGTGCCAGTAGCTCACTGATAGGGACTAGCGAGTACGAGCAGTACTTC.